This section outlines one T cell receptor (beta chain) sequence together with its context. The entry originates in a study of neoadjuvant nivolumab and ipilimumab in lung cancer. Germline CDR1 reads MRHNA; CDR2 reads SNTAGT. The CDR3 contains 13 residues. V dropped 8 bases and J dropped 5; count of bases not matched to a gene: 3. Assay used: immunoSEQ multiplex PCR; TCRdb lists only in-frame clones, some missing. Among roughly 39,000 clones, roughly 89% were seen once, and the ten largest hold roughly 3.4%. This specimen was peripheral blood, taken before neoadjuvant nivolumab, alone or with ipilimumab. This TCR came from an adult with non-small cell lung cancer. This chain connects TRBV6-4 to TRBJ2-1, with 10 bases matching TRBD2. In DNA form, the CDR3 reads TGTGCCAGCTCAACTAGCGGGAACAATGAGCAGTTCTTC. It codes for CASSTSGNNEQFF.